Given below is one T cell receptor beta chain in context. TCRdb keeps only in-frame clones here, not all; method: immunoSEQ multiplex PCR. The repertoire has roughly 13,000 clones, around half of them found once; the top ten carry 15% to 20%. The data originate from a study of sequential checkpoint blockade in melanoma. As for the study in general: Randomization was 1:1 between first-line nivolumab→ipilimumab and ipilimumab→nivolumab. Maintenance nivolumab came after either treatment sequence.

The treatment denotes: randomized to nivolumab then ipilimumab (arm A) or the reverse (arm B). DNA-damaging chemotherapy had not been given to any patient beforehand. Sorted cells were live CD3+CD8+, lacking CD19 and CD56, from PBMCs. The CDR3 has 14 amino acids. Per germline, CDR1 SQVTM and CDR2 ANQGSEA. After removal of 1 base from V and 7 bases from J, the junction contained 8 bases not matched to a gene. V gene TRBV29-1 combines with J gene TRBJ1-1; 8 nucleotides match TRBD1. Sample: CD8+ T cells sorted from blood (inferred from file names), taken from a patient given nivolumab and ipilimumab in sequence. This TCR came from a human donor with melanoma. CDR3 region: CSVEVPDRADEAFF. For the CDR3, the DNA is TGCAGCGTTGAAGTCCCGGACAGGGCGGATGAAGCTTTCTTT.